This T cell receptor (beta chain) was recorded in a study of T cell responses to AZD1222 COVID-19 vaccine. The study's findings and limits: Spike as a whole was targeted by vaccine-associated CD4 TCRs, dominant at 160-218 and 743-854. Just five or six AZD1222 recipients were seropositive at baseline. Donors skewed white British and female; clonal diversity was possibly underestimated.

To note about this clone: Its antigen is as yet unknown.

Libraries were prepared by immunoSEQ multiplex PCR; TCRdb keeps only in-frame clonotypes and omits some of them. The data show 150,000 to 200,000 clones, 88% seen once. The V end was cut by 5 bases, the J end by 8 bases, with 21 bases between. Germline V gives CDR1 LNHDA, CDR2 SQIVND (reference sequence). This CDR3 contains 15 residues. The specimen was peripheral blood, collected 28 days after the second AZD1222 dose. The TCR comes from an adult who received the AZD1222 COVID-19 vaccine. J is TRBJ1-2 and V is TRBV19; D possibly corresponds to TRBD1 (6 bases). The CDR3 DNA reads as TGTGCCAGTAGTCTCAACCACGGGGGCGCTCAAGGCTACACCTTC. Translating it yields CASSLNHGGAQGYTF.